The sequence of this T cell receptor (beta chain) was determined in a study of blood T cell repertoires in COVID-19. Study information: COVID-19 samples from acute and convalescent phases originated in the United States, Italy and Spain. Nucleic acid was either cDNA or gDNA, and it came from T cells, B-cell-depleted T cells, or PBMCs.

This clone came up once. In the study's own analysis: Amplification with reference gene primers provided the estimates of nucleated cell counts. Clones were sequenced by immunoSEQ multiplex PCR, and TCRdb holds only the in-frame ones, with some missing. Clone size and V and J calls were adopted from that table, with D and trimming inferred from the DNA. The repertoire consists of roughly 330,000 clones, with approximately 90% occurring once and the leading ten covering about 3.9%. There are 13 residues in the CDR3. CDR1 and CDR2 from the germline V gene are LGHDT and YNNKEL (reference sequence). V lost 6 bases and J lost 0, with 8 bases in between.

The sequencing input was peripheral blood. The TCR was taken from a woman aged 45-65 years with active or convalescent COVID-19. The chain joins TRBV3-1 (or the pseudogene TRBV3-2) to TRBJ1-1; D is ambiguous. This chain's CDR3 is CASRAHMNTEAFF. Written as DNA, the CDR3 is TGTGCCAGCAGGGCCCACATGAACACTGAAGCTTTCTTT.